This passage covers 14 T cell receptor beta chains from one sample sequenced in a study of Ad26.COV2.S vaccination and SARS-CoV-2 variants. Indicated treatment: roughly 20 received Ad26.COV2.S at low or high dose, single or two shots; about 5 received placebo; per-sample allocation not given. Samples analyzed were those drawn on day 63 after the first vaccine or placebo injection. Libraries were prepared by immunoSEQ multiplex PCR; TCRdb keeps only in-frame clonotypes and omits some of them. This sample has fewer than 400,000 clones, with about nine tenths found just once. Source: peripheral blood, taken in a trial of Ad26.COV2.S vaccine versus placebo. Receptors originate from a person aged 18-65 years who received the Ad26.COV2.S COVID-19 vaccine or a placebo.

This sequence joins TRBV5-4 and TRBJ2-7; D unresolved. The CDR3 is made up of 13 amino acids. V dropped 4 bases and J dropped 2 bases, with 10 bases sitting between them. From germline, CDR1 is SGHNT and CDR2 YYREEE (reference sequence). CDR3 in amino acids: CASSPDTTYEQYF. The DNA of the CDR3 is TGTGCCAGCAGCCCTGACACCACCTACGAGCAGTACTTC.

This chain uses TRBV5-6 with TRBJ2-7; tentative D call: TRBD1 (6 bases). The V end lost 3 bases, the J end lost 3 bases, and 25 bases lay between the germline ends. Per germline, CDR1 SGHDT and CDR2 YYEEEE. The CDR3 consists of 18 residues. The CDR3 nucleotides are TGTGCCAGCAGCTCCCGGCTCACGACTGGACAGTCATACTACGAGCAGTACTTC. Its translation is CASSSRLTTGQSYYEQYF.

This chain links TRBV19 with TRBJ2-4, with a tentative D call TRBD2 (6 bases). V dropped 3 bases and J dropped 6 bases, with 12 bases sitting between them. Germline CDR1 and CDR2: LNHDA and SQIVND (reference sequence). The CDR3 consists of 14 residues. The CDR3 bases are TGTGCCAGTAGTATCAGGCCGGGAGTAAACATTCAGTACTTC. The encoded protein is CASSIRPGVNIQYF.

J is TRBJ2-2 and V is TRBV5-4; 7 bases map to TRBD1. The CDR3 extends over 18 amino acids. The germline gives CDR1 SGHNT, CDR2 YYREEE (reference sequence). The trim removed 0 bases at V and 0 bases at J, leaving 8 bases unmatched. CDR3 residues: CASSLGLTGKANTGELFF. The CDR3 nucleotides are TGTGCCAGCAGCTTGGGTTTGACAGGGAAGGCGAACACCGGGGAGCTGTTTTTT.

The V gene is TRBV19, the J gene TRBJ2-6; D possibly corresponds to TRBD2 (5 bases). Germline V lookup: CDR1 LNHDA, CDR2 SQIVND (reference sequence). V lost 5 bases to trimming and J lost 0 bases, with 14 bases between them. This CDR3 has 17 amino acids. CDR3 DNA sequence: TGTGCCAGTAGTGGGAGCACGAAAAACTCTGGGGCCAACGTCCTGACTTTC. Translating gives CASSGSTKNSGANVLTF.

V gene TRBV3-1 (or the pseudogene TRBV3-2) combines with J gene TRBJ2-1, with TRBD2 matching over 11 bases. This CDR3 region has 18 residues. Germline loops: CDR1 LGHDT, CDR2 YNNKEL (reference sequence). Trimming at V came to 4 bases and at J to 0 bases, leaving 8 bases not matched to a gene. The CDR3 region is CASSPRTSGFSSYNEQFF. The CDR3 DNA reads as TGTGCCAGCAGCCCCCGGACTAGCGGGTTCAGCTCCTACAATGAGCAGTTCTTC.

This clone has at least ten counts. Here the CDR3 reads CASSRVTNTGELFF. The DNA of the CDR3 is TGTGCCAGCTCACGGGTCACGAACACCGGGGAGCTGTTTTTT. This chain uses TRBV18 with TRBJ2-2; D uncertain. The length of the CDR3 is 14 residues. The germline V gene encodes CDR1 KGHSH and CDR2 LQKENI. Trimming took 4 bases from V and 0 from J, leaving 6 bases between them.

V is TRBV7-6 and J is TRBJ2-3; 14 nucleotides match TRBD2. V shed 5 bases and J 1 base; nucleotides not matched to a gene: 8. This CDR3 comprises 18 residues. CDR1 is SGHVS, CDR2 FNYEAQ, per germline. The CDR3 protein is CASSRTPGLAGGTDTQYF. Written as DNA, the CDR3 is TGTGCCAGCAGCCGCACTCCGGGACTAGCGGGAGGCACAGATACGCAGTATTTT.

The chain is built from TRBV15 and TRBJ1-4, with 10 nucleotides matching TRBD1. There are 15 residues in the CDR3. V lost 5 bases to trimming and J lost 6 bases; unmatched junction nucleotides: 6. Germline V gives CDR1 LNHNV, CDR2 YYDKDF (reference sequence). CDR3 region: CATSPLDRGDEKLFF. CDR3 bases: TGTGCCACCAGCCCGTTGGACAGGGGGGATGAAAAACTGTTTTTT.

This clone was seen a single time. The V and J genes are TRBV6-5 and TRBJ2-1; the match to TRBD1 covers 7 bases. This CDR3 contains 12 residues. Germline assignment: CDR1 MNHEY and CDR2 SVGAGI. V dropped 6 bases and J dropped 9; count of bases not matched to a gene: 5. The CDR3 sequence: CASSRDSAEQFF. The CDR3 DNA reads as TGTGCCAGCAGCCGGGACAGTGCTGAGCAGTTCTTC.

This rearrangement joins TRBV19 to TRBJ1-1, with TRBD1 as a possible D gene (5 bases). The CDR3 sequence is 17 residues long. Trimming removed 7 bases at V and 2 bases at J, with 23 bases between. Germline V gene data show CDR1 as LNHDA and CDR2 as SQIVND (reference sequence). CDR3 region: CASTLGAGLYPNTEAFF. The CDR3 DNA follows: TGTGCCAGTACCCTGGGAGCAGGGCTGTACCCTAACACTGAAGCTTTCTTT.

Of note for this clone: The same CDR3 can be traced to other DNA sequences in this sample. The rearrangement joins TRBV6-5 to TRBJ1-4; no clear D. V was trimmed by 5 bases and J by 4 bases, leaving 11 bases between them. Germline CDR1 MNHEY, CDR2 SVGAGI. This CDR3 is 14 amino acids long. CDR3 in amino acids: CASSRTGFNEKLFF. The CDR3 bases are TGTGCCAGCAGTCGTACGGGTTTTAATGAAAAACTGTTTTTT.

This clone was seen only once. J is TRBJ2-1 and V is TRBV19; 8 bases match TRBD2. Germline lookup yields CDR1 LNHDA and CDR2 SQIVND (reference sequence). The trim removed 5 bases at V and 0 bases at J, leaving 6 bases unmatched. This CDR3 spans 16 amino acids. The CDR3 sequence: CASSALADHSYNEQFF. DNA of the CDR3: TGTGCCAGTAGTGCACTAGCGGACCACTCCTACAATGAGCAGTTCTTC. The full variable domain, rest sourced from reference TRBV19 and TRBJ2-1, is DGGITQSPKYLFRKEGQNVTLSCEQNLNHDAMYWYRQDPGQGLRLIYYSQIVNDFQKGDIAEGYSVSREKKESFPLTVTSAQKNPTAFYLCASSALADHSYNEQFFGPGTRLTVL.

This chain connects TRBV9 to TRBJ2-2; D is perhaps TRBD2 (6 bases). The V gene's germline CDR1 is SGDLS and CDR2 YYNGEE. This CDR3 has 16 amino acids. Trimming pared 0 bases from V and 3 bases from J, leaving 12 bases between. The CDR3 sequence is CASSVAGGAYTGELFF. The CDR3 DNA reads TGTGCCAGCAGCGTAGCCGGCGGGGCCTACACCGGGGAGCTGTTTTTT.